Listed here are 23 T cell receptor beta chains from one sample, sequenced in a study of blood T cell repertoires in COVID-19. TCRdb's copy holds only in-frame clones and misses some; the assay was immunoSEQ multiplex PCR. The table shows over 150,000 clones, with around 83% occurring only once. Sequenced material: peripheral blood. Receptors originate from a human donor in a cohort sampled during active COVID-19.

The chain employs TRBV7-8 and TRBJ1-5; D is undetermined. This CDR3 is 14 amino acids long. V was shortened by 3 bases and J by 2 bases, with 8 bases between the two germline ends. Germline CDR1 is SGHVS and CDR2 is FQNEAQ. The CDR3 loop reads CASSLGDGNQPQHF. CDR3 in DNA: TGTGCCAGCAGCTTGGGAGACGGCAATCAGCCCCAGCATTTT.

On this clone itself: The identical CDR3 is also encoded by other nucleotide sequences in the sample. The gene calls are TRBV9 and TRBJ1-3; D gene unclear. This CDR3 contains 15 residues. V dropped 1 base and J dropped 0 bases, with 8 bases sitting between them. CDR1 is SGDLS and CDR2 is YYNGEE in the germline V gene. CDR3 in DNA: TGTGCCAGCAGCGTAAACCCGAGCTCTGGAAACACCATATATTTT. It specifies CASSVNPSSGNTIYF.

The chain is built from TRBV21-1 and TRBJ2-3; TRBD2, the table's D call, lacks a check against the DNA. TRBV21-1 is deemed a pseudogene. This CDR3 is 15 amino acids long. The CDR3 DNA follows: TGTGCCAGCAGCCAACACCCACTAGAATGGGATACGCAGTATTTT. Protein: CASSQHPLEWDTQYF.

The gene calls are TRBV7-9 and TRBJ2-3; a possible D gene is TRBD2 (6 bases). With 2 bases removed from V and 0 bases from J, the gap between germline ends came to 9 bases. CDR1 SEHNR and CDR2 FQNEAQ come from the germline V gene (reference sequence). The CDR3 is 15 residues long. CDR3 residues: CASSLSGVSTDTQYF. The DNA of the CDR3 is TGTGCCAGCAGCTTATCGGGGGTTAGCACAGATACGCAGTATTTT.

V usage is TRBV28 and J usage is TRBJ2-1; D remains ambiguous. The CDR3 is 14 residues long. Trimming cost V 3 bases and J 4 bases, with 10 bases left between them. CDR1 MDHEN and CDR2 SYDVKM come from the germline V gene. The DNA of the CDR3 is TGTGCCAGCAGTTTTCCCCTAAAATACAATGAGCAGTTCTTC. As protein: CASSFPLKYNEQFF.

The rearrangement uses TRBV5-1 and TRBJ2-3; TRBD2 agrees at 9 bases. The CDR3 spans 16 residues. The trim removed 1 base at V and 8 bases at J, leaving 11 bases unmatched. Germline V CDR1 and CDR2: SGHRS, YFSETQ. The CDR3 DNA sequence: TGCGCCAGCAGCTTGACTAGCGGACGCGGGGGGGGTACGCAGTATTTT. It translates to CASSLTSGRGGGTQYF.

This clone is a singleton in its sample. The chain recombines TRBV18 with TRBJ2-5, with D perhaps TRBD2 (6 bases). Trimming shortened V by 1 base and J by 4 bases, and 7 bases separated the two germline ends. CDR3 size: 13 residues. CDR1 is KGHSH, CDR2 LQKENI, per germline. The CDR3: CASSPRAGETQYF. The CDR3 DNA follows: TGTGCCAGCTCACCACGAGCGGGAGAGACCCAGTACTTC.

The chain carries TRBV6-5 and TRBJ2-7; the D gene is possibly TRBD1 (5 bases). There are 12 residues in the CDR3. The V end lost 8 bases, the J end lost 2 bases, and 10 bases lay between the germline ends. Germline V gene sequence: CDR1 MNHEY, CDR2 SVGAGI. CDR3 bases: TGTGCCAGCCGCGACAGCCCCTACGAGCAGTACTTC. As protein: CASRDSPYEQYF.

The rearrangement joins TRBV11-2 to TRBJ2-7; possible D gene TRBD2, 6 bases. Between the trimmed V and J ends, which lost 1 base and 3 bases, there was a span of 16 bases. The CDR3 is 16 amino acids. The V gene's germline CDR1 is SGHAT and CDR2 FQNNGV. This chain's CDR3 is CASSLVDRETSYEQYF. The CDR3 bases are TGTGCCAGCAGCTTAGTCGACCGGGAGACTAGCTACGAGCAGTACTTC.

This chain joins TRBV9 and TRBJ2-3, with TRBD2 matching over 12 bases. Unmatched junction bases numbered 12, after V lost 4 bases and J lost 3 bases. CDR1 and CDR2 from the germline V gene are SGDLS and YYNGEE. This CDR3 is built from 18 residues. Written as DNA, the CDR3 is TGTGCCAGCAGCAGGGGGTCTAGCGGGAGGGCACGGACAGATACGCAGTATTTT. It translates to CASSRGSSGRARTDTQYF.

The J gene is TRBJ2-1, the V gene TRBV27; D not certain. CDR1 and CDR2 (germline): MNHEY, SMNVEV (reference sequence). The V end was cut by 6 bases, the J end by 0 bases, with 12 bases between. The CDR3 runs 15 residues. DNA of the CDR3: TGTGCCAGCAGGACGAGGAGTAGCTCCTACAATGAGCAGTTCTTC. Translation gives CASRTRSSSYNEQFF.

The CDR3 is CASRMQTSLDEQFF. CDR3 nucleotide sequence: TGTGCCAGCAGAATGCAGACTAGCCTGGATGAGCAGTTCTTC. The chain joins TRBV2 to TRBJ2-1; the match to TRBD2 covers 7 bases. Germline lookup yields CDR1 SNHLY and CDR2 FYNNEI. V was clipped by 6 bases and J by 8 bases; unmatched bases: 10. The CDR3 extends over 14 amino acids.

The rearrangement uses TRBV7-9 and TRBJ2-3, with 10 bases that match TRBD2. The ends lost 4 bases at V and 0 bases at J; junction bases unmatched: 10. From germline, CDR1 is SEHNR and CDR2 FQNEAQ (reference sequence). The CDR3 runs 18 residues. In nucleotides, the CDR3 is TGTGCCAGCAGCTCCGGGGGACTAGCGACAATTAGCACAGATACGCAGTATTTT. As protein: CASSSGGLATISTDTQYF.

This clone was seen more than once but under ten times. The rearrangement uses TRBV15 and TRBJ2-3; maybe TRBD2 (6 bases). CDR3 length: 12 amino acids. V lost 8 bases and J 4 bases, leaving 10 bases between the germline ends. Germline V lookup: CDR1 LNHNV, CDR2 YYDKDF (reference sequence). The CDR3 sequence is CATSGGADTQYF. In DNA form, the CDR3 reads TGTGCCACCTCGGGCGGGGCAGATACGCAGTATTTT.

This clone was recorded a few times. The chain carries TRBV18 and TRBJ2-7; 11 bases fit TRBD1. This CDR3 has 17 amino acids. Trimming at V came to 2 bases and at J to 0 bases, leaving 6 bases not matched to a gene. Per germline, CDR1 KGHSH and CDR2 LQKENI. The CDR3 here is CASSPRRTGGTSYEQYF. Written as DNA, the CDR3 is TGTGCCAGCTCACCAAGGAGGACAGGGGGCACCTCCTACGAGCAGTACTTC.

The genes are TRBV9 and TRBJ2-1; D remains ambiguous. CDR3 length: 12 amino acids. The V end was cut by 1 base, the J end by 10 bases, with 9 bases between. Germline V CDR1 and CDR2: SGDLS, YYNGEE. The CDR3, as DNA: TGTGCCAGCAGCGTACTCCTCGGGGAGCAGTTCTTC. Residues: CASSVLLGEQFF.

A single count supports this clone. V usage is TRBV11-2 and J usage is TRBJ2-5; D is perhaps TRBD2 (6 bases). The length of the CDR3 is 18 residues. The germline CDR1 and CDR2 sequences are SGHAT and FQNNGV. Trimming took 1 base from V and 3 from J, leaving 21 bases between them. The CDR3 nucleotides read TGTGCCAGCAGCTTAGCTCCTGAGACTAGGTTGAGAGAAGAGACCCAGTACTTC. This sequence encodes CASSLAPETRLREETQYF.

This sequence joins TRBV23-1 and TRBJ1-6, with TRBD1 identical over 9 bases. TRBV23-1 is marked as an open reading frame, function uncertain. The ends lost 8 bases at V and 9 bases at J; junction bases unmatched: 8. The CDR3 length is 14 residues. The CDR3: CASARQGVFSPLHF. CDR3 DNA sequence: TGCGCCAGCGCAAGACAGGGGGTTTTTTCACCCCTCCACTTT.

The V gene is TRBV19, the J gene TRBJ2-1; D might be TRBD2 (6 bases). V was shortened by 6 bases and J by 5 bases, with 20 bases between the two germline ends. This CDR3 is 16 amino acids long. Germline values: CDR1 LNHDA, CDR2 SQIVND (reference sequence). Here the CDR3 DNA reads TGTGCCAGTAGCCAGCTCTCTGGGACTCAAAACAATGAGCAGTTCTTC. The encoded protein is CASSQLSGTQNNEQFF.

A single count supports this clone. The rearrangement joins TRBV30 to TRBJ1-1; 7 positions agree with TRBD1. The V segment lost 3 bases and the J segment 2 bases; nucleotides outside the gene matches: 9. The CDR3 runs 15 residues. Germline-derived CDR1 and CDR2 are GTSNPN and SVGIG (reference sequence). CDR3 amino acids: CAWRTRDSRNTEAFF. The DNA of the CDR3 is TGTGCCTGGAGGACCCGGGACAGCCGAAACACTGAAGCTTTCTTT.

The chain joins TRBV3-1 (or the pseudogene TRBV3-2) to TRBJ2-2; no reliable D call. CDR1 and CDR2 (germline): LGHDT, YNNKEL (reference sequence). V lost 2 bases and J lost 5, with 6 bases in between. This CDR3 contains 13 residues. In DNA, the CDR3 is TGTGCCAGCAGCCAAACAATAACCGGGGAGCTGTTTTTT. Translating gives CASSQTITGELFF.

The chain employs TRBV6-5 and TRBJ2-7, with 10 bases aligning to TRBD1. CDR3 length: 14 residues. Germline-derived CDR1 and CDR2 are MNHEY and SVGAGI. J lost 3 bases, V lost 6 bases, and 5 bases had no gene match. The CDR3 DNA sequence: TGTGCCAGCAGCTCCGGGACAGGGGTCTACGAGCAGTACTTC. Protein product: CASSSGTGVYEQYF.

The gene calls are TRBV4-1 and TRBJ2-3; a possible D gene is TRBD2 (5 bases). CDR1 and CDR2 (germline): MGHRA, YSYEKL. CDR3 length: 18 residues. Trimming cost V 3 bases and J 0 bases, with 19 bases left between them. The CDR3 DNA reads TGCGCCAGCAGCCAGGCCCCCCCCCGCGGGCGGAGCACAGATACGCAGTATTTT. Amino acids: CASSQAPPRGRSTDTQYF.